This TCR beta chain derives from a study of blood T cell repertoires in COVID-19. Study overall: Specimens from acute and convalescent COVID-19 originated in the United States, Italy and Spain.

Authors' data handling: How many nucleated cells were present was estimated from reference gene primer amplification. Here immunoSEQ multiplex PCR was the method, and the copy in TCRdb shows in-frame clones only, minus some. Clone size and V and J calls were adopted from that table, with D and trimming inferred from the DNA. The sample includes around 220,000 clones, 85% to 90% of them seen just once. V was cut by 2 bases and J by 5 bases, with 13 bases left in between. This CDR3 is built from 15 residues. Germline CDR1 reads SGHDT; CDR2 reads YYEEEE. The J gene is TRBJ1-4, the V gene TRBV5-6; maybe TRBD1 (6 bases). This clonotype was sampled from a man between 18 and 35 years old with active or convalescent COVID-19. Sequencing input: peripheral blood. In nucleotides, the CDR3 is TGTGCCAGCAGCTTACCGACAGGCGGGAATGAAAAACTGTTTTTT. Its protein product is CASSLPTGGNEKLFF.